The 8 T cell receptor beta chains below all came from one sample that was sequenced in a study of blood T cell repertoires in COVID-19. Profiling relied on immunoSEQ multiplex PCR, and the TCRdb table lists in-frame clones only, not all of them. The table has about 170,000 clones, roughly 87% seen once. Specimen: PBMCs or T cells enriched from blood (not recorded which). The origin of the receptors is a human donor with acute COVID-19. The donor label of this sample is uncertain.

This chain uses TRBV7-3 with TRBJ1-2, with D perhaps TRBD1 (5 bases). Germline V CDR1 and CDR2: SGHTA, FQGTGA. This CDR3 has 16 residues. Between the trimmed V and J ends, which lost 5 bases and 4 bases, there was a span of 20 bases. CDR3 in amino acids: CASSPMGGGSFYGYTF. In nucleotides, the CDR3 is TGTGCCAGCAGCCCGATGGGGGGTGGGTCCTTCTATGGCTACACCTTC.

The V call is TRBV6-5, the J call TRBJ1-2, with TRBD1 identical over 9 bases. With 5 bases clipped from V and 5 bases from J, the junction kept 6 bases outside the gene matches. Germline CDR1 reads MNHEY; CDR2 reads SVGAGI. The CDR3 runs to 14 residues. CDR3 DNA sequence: TGTGCCAGCAGTAGGGACAGGGTTTTATATGGCTACACCTTC. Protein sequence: CASSRDRVLYGYTF.

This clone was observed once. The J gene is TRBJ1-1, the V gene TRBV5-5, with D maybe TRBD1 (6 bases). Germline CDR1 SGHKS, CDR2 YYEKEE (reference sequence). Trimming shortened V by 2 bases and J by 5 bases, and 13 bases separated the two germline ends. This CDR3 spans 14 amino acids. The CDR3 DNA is TGTGCCAGCAGCTTTTCCACAGGGAAAACTGAAGCTTTCTTT. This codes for CASSFSTGKTEAFF.

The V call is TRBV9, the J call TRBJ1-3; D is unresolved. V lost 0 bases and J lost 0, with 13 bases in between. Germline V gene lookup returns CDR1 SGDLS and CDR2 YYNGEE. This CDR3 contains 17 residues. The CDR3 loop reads CASSVDLEGVSGNTIYF. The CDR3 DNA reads TGTGCCAGCAGCGTAGATCTGGAGGGTGTCTCTGGAAACACCATATATTTT.

CDR3 protein: CATSDPQAEQYF. CDR3 in DNA: TGTGCCACCAGTGATCCCCAGGCGGAGCAGTACTTC. This rearrangement joins TRBV24-1 to TRBJ2-7; D is undetermined. The germline V gene encodes CDR1 KGHDR and CDR2 SFDVKD. This CDR3 contains 12 residues. V shed 3 bases and J shed 7 bases, with 9 bases lying between them.

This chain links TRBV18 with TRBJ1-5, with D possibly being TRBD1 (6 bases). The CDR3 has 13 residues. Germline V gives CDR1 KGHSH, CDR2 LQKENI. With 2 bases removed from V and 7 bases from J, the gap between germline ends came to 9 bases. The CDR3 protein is CASSPGGGQPQHF. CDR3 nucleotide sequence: TGTGCCAGCTCACCAGGGGGCGGGCAGCCCCAGCATTTT. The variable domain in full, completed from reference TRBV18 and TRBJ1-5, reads NAGVMQNPRHLVRRRGQEARLRCSPMKGHSHVYWYRQLPEEGLKFMVYLQKENIIDESGMPKERFSAEFPKEGPSILRIQQVVRGDSAAYFCASSPGGGQPQHFGDGTRLSIL.

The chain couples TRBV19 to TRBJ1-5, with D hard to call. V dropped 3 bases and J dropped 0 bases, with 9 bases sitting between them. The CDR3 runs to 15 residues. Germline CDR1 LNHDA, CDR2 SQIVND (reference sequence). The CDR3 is CASSIYSYSNQPQHF. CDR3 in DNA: TGTGCCAGTAGTATTTACAGCTATAGCAATCAGCCCCAGCATTTT.

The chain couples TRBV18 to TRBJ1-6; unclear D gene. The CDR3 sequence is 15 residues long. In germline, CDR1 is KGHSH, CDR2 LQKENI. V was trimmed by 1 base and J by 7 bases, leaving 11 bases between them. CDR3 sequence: CASSPRGEQNSPLHF. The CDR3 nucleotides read TGTGCCAGCTCACCACGCGGGGAGCAGAATTCACCCCTCCACTTT. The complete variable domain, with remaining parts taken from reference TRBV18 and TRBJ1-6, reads NAGVMQNPRHLVRRRGQEARLRCSPMKGHSHVYWYRQLPEEGLKFMVYLQKENIIDESGMPKERFSAEFPKEGPSILRIQQVVRGDSAAYFCASSPRGEQNSPLHFGNGTRLTVT.